This T cell receptor (beta chain) was sequenced in a study of CD8+CD57+ T cells in acquired aplastic anemia. Across the whole study: Recorded DNA amounts for sorted CD4+ and CD8+ cells had an average of around 3.4 ug.

Regarding the study as a whole: Controls and patients did not differ significantly in CD8+ Simpson's diversity. Found in both controls and patients were approximately 30 CD8+ CDR3 sequences.

CDR3 and TCR beta VDJ profiling relied on a genomic DNA template. Via MiXCR, TCRdb re-called the reads, giving one row per CDR3 protein. Among roughly 130,000 distinct CDR3 sequences listed, 40% to 60% were seen once. The V and J ends lost 0 bases and 2 bases respectively, with 4 bases between them. The CDR3 is made up of 13 amino acids. Germline CDR1 is SGHNT and CDR2 is YYREEE (reference sequence). Many counts were recorded for this clonotype. Its antigen remains unknown. The sample comprised sorted CD4+, CD8+, or CD8+CD57+ T cells (not recorded which) from PBMCs. V is TRBV5-4 and J is TRBJ2-3; D gene unclear. The clonotype originates from a human donor in good health, serving as a control. DNA of the CDR3: TGTGCCAGCAGCTTGGAAACCACAGATACGCAGTATTTT. Its protein product is CASSLETTDTQYF.